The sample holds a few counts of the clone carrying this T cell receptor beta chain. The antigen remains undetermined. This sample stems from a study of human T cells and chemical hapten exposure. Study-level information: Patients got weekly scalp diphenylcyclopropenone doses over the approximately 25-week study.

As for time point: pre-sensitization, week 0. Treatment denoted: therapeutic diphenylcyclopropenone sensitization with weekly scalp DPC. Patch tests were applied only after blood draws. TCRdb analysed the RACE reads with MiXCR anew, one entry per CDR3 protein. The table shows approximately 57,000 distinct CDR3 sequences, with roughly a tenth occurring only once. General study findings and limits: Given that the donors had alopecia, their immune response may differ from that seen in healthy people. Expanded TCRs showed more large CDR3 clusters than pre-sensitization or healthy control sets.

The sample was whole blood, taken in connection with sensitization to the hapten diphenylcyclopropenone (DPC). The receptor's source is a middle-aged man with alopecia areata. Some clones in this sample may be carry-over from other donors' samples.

The CDR3 spells CASSPTTAPQHF. The CDR3 region has the DNA TGTGCCAGCAGCCCAACGACAGCACCCCAGCATTTT. This chain joins TRBV7-2 and TRBJ1-5; D might be TRBD1 (5 bases). This CDR3 is built from 12 residues. Germline lookup yields CDR1 SGHTA and CDR2 FQGNSA. V lost 5 bases, J lost 10 bases, and 12 bases lay in between. Full variable domain (missing parts from reference TRBV7-2 and TRBJ1-5): GAGVSQSPSNKVTEKGKDVELRCDPISGHTALYWYRQSLGQGLEFLIYFQGNSAPDKSGLPSDRFSAERTGGSVSTLTIQRTQQEDSAVYLCASSPTTAPQHFGDGTRLSIL.